This is a list of T cell receptor beta chains from one sample in a study of T cells in Graves' hyperthyroidism and ophthalmopathy. TCRdb ran MiXCR on the multiplex PCR reads and lists one entry per CDR3 protein. This repertoire shows 250,000 to 300,000 distinct CDR3 sequences, approximately 14% found once; its top ten account for roughly 7.9%. The sequenced sample was blood. All receptors derive from a woman in her forties with Graves' hyperthyroidism. Both conserved end residues are trimmed from each CDR3. The size of a clone is reported for some rows only, either as once, few or many, or as a class for expanded clones.

TRBV6-1 - ASSEASGVRADTQY
TRBV2 many ASGLAKITDTQY
TRBV5-1 many ASSPQGHEQY
TRBV4-2 few ASSGTSPGELF
TRBV2 - ASRILAGARTDTQY
TRBV20-1 few SAKSLTGANVLT
TRBV20-1 few SARERQGGNSPLH
TRBV5-6 many ASSSGLARNTQY
TRBV28 many ASSPMKTGRNQPQH
TRBV20-1 - SAPSSGRDRELF